The 13 T cell receptor beta chains below all came from one sample that was sequenced in a study of T cell clonotyping in hematopoietic cell transplantation. Repertoires were generated with immunoSEQ multiplex PCR, while TCRdb's copy carries only in-frame clones and drops some. Among 26,000 or so clones listed, about 94% were seen once. The sequenced sample consisted of peripheral blood mononuclear cells. The source of these receptors is a man in his forties or fifties in good health. Some clones in this sample may be carry-over from other donors' samples.

The chain employs TRBV28 and TRBJ2-7; D is undetermined. The germline V and J ends were trimmed by 6 bases and 1 base, with 16 bases remaining between them. Per germline, CDR1 MDHEN and CDR2 SYDVKM. The CDR3 contains 15 residues. CDR3: CASRNQMYLSYEQYF. The CDR3 coding sequence is TGTGCCAGCAGAAACCAGATGTACCTTTCCTACGAGCAGTACTTC.

This clone has a single count. CDR3 sequence: CAGIRGPNTEAFF. CDR3 in DNA: TGCGCCGGGATCAGGGGCCCGAACACTGAAGCTTTCTTT. J is TRBJ1-1 and V is TRBV10-1, with a possible D match to TRBD1 (6 bases). Per the germline V gene, CDR1 is WNHNN and CDR2 is SYGVQD (reference sequence). This CDR3 is built from 13 residues. V was cut by 11 bases and J by 1 base, with 14 bases left in between.

V gene TRBV30 combines with J gene TRBJ1-5, with a weak D call TRBD1 (5 bases). The CDR3 is made up of 13 amino acids. Germline V gives CDR1 GTSNPN, CDR2 SVGIG (reference sequence). The V end was cut by 0 bases, the J end by 6 bases, with 9 bases between. CDR3 sequence: CAWSVGGSQPQHF. CDR3 DNA sequence: TGTGCCTGGAGTGTTGGGGGAAGTCAGCCCCAGCATTTT.

The chain combines TRBV10-1 with TRBJ2-2; perhaps TRBD1 as D (6 bases). The CDR3 contains 13 residues. Trimming shortened V by 6 bases and J by 1 base, and 6 bases separated the two germline ends. The germline CDR1 and CDR2 sequences are WNHNN and SYGVQD (reference sequence). The CDR3 DNA is TGCGCCAGCAGGACAGGGAACACCGGGGAGCTGTTTTTT. This gives the protein CASRTGNTGELFF.

The table lists this clone with a count of one. The gene calls are TRBV7-3 and TRBJ2-3; the D is unclear. V shed 5 bases and J shed 4 bases, with 13 bases lying between them. This CDR3 spans 14 amino acids. CDR1 and CDR2 from the germline V gene are SGHTA and FQGTGA. The CDR3 loop is CASSTPPRADTQYF. CDR3 coding DNA: TGTGCCAGCAGCACCCCCCCTAGAGCAGATACGCAGTATTTT.

The V and J genes are TRBV18 and TRBJ2-2; maybe TRBD1 (6 bases). The CDR3 is made up of 14 amino acids. Germline V lookup: CDR1 KGHSH, CDR2 LQKENI. Trimming removed 2 bases from V and 5 bases from J, with 9 bases in between. This CDR3 is CASSPTGLTGELFF. The CDR3, as DNA: TGTGCCAGCTCACCAACAGGGTTAACCGGGGAGCTGTTTTTT.

V gene TRBV7-3 combines with J gene TRBJ2-6, with D unresolved. With 5 bases removed from V and 1 base from J, the gap between germline ends came to 9 bases. Germline values: CDR1 SGHTA, CDR2 FQGTGA. The CDR3 has 15 residues. The CDR3 sequence: CASSPRYSGANVLTF. The CDR3 DNA is TGTGCCAGCAGCCCCCGATATTCTGGGGCCAACGTCCTGACTTTC.

The chain combines TRBV5-8 with TRBJ2-7; no clear D gene. CDR3 size: 11 residues. Trimming took 7 bases from V and 1 from J, leaving 6 bases between them. The germline gives CDR1 SGHTS, CDR2 YDEGEE. CDR3 coding DNA: TGTGCCAGCCTGCGGTCCTACGAGCAGTACTTC. Translation: CASLRSYEQYF.

The rearrangement uses TRBV4-3 and TRBJ1-6, with TRBD1 matching 7 bases. This CDR3 has 16 amino acids. Per the germline V gene, CDR1 is LGHNA and CDR2 is YSLEER. V trimming: 1 base; J trimming: 5 bases; junction bases outside the gene matches: 5. The CDR3 sequence is CASSQGGQANNSPLHF. In DNA, the CDR3 is TGCGCCAGCAGCCAAGGCGGACAGGCGAATAATTCACCCCTCCACTTT.

The rearrangement links TRBV5-1 to TRBJ2-5; weak D call: TRBD1 (5 bases). Germline CDR1 is SGHRS and CDR2 is YFSETQ. CDR3 length: 15 residues. Trimming left V 6 bases short and J 1 base short, with 16 bases between. The CDR3 sequence is CASIPGPDTQETQYF. The CDR3 coding sequence is TGCGCCAGCATCCCTGGTCCGGACACCCAAGAGACCCAGTACTTC.

The chain couples TRBV10-1 to TRBJ2-7; D call uncertain. The germline V gene has CDR1 WNHNN and CDR2 SYGVQD (reference sequence). CDR3 size: 15 residues. V lost 2 bases to trimming and J lost 0 bases, with 11 bases between them. CDR3 DNA: TGCGCCAGCAGTGAGGGAATATCGCGCTCCTACGAGCAGTACTTC. This sequence encodes CASSEGISRSYEQYF.

On this clone: In the same sample, other DNA sequences code for this CDR3. This chain connects TRBV4-2 to TRBJ2-5; 8 nucleotides agree with TRBD2. From germline, CDR1 is LGHNA and CDR2 YNFKEQ. V trimming: 0 bases; J trimming: 1 base; junction bases outside the gene matches: 1. This CDR3 has 15 amino acids. Here the CDR3 reads CASSQDRGGQETQYF. CDR3 in DNA: TGTGCCAGCAGCCAAGACCGGGGGGGCCAAGAGACCCAGTACTTC.

The chain has TRBV10-3 and TRBJ1-2; TRBD1 agrees at 7 bases. This CDR3 has 14 residues. Trimming at V came to 11 bases and at J to 4 bases, leaving 13 bases not matched to a gene. Looked up from germline, CDR1 is ENHRY and CDR2 is SYGVKD. CDR3 DNA sequence: TGTGCCTTCAAACCGGCAGGGGGTCCCTATGGCTACACCTTC. Translating it yields CAFKPAGGPYGYTF.